The 18 T cell receptor beta chains below come from one sample, sequenced in a study of T cell changes during pregnancy in multiple sclerosis. Here immunoSEQ multiplex PCR was the method, and the copy in TCRdb shows in-frame clones only, minus some. The table lists some 71,000 clones, about 92% of them singletons. Sequencing used peripheral blood, obtained after pregnancy. Every receptor here comes from a female donor with multiple sclerosis, enrolled in a pregnancy study.

V gene TRBV5-1 combines with J gene TRBJ1-3, with 9 bases that match TRBD1. The trim removed 6 bases at V and 3 bases at J, leaving 10 bases unmatched. CDR1 SGHRS and CDR2 YFSETQ come from the germline V gene. CDR3 length equals 16 residues. The DNA of the CDR3 is TGCGCCAGCAAGGTCACCACAGGGGGCGATGGAAACACCATATATTTT. Translating it yields CASKVTTGGDGNTIYF.

The genes are TRBV11-1 and TRBJ2-2, with 12 nucleotides matching TRBD2. CDR3 length equals 16 residues. CDR1 is SGHAT and CDR2 is FQDESV in the germline V gene (reference sequence). V was pared by 6 bases and J by 1 base, with 3 bases of the junction left unmatched. The chain's CDR3 is CASSPLAGGNTGELFF. The CDR3 DNA reads TGTGCCAGCAGTCCACTAGCGGGAGGGAACACCGGGGAGCTGTTTTTT.

This clone was found once. The V and J genes are TRBV7-6 and TRBJ2-3; 11 nucleotides agree with TRBD2. Unmatched junction bases numbered 5, after V lost 1 base and J lost 5 bases. This CDR3 contains 16 residues. CDR1 and CDR2 from the germline V gene are SGHVS and FNYEAQ. Here the CDR3 reads CASSLVPTSGRDTQYF. Here the CDR3 DNA reads TGTGCCAGCAGCTTAGTCCCCACTAGCGGGAGAGATACGCAGTATTTT.

The gene calls are TRBV7-9 and TRBJ1-2; no definite D call. V lost 2 bases, J lost 4 bases, and 14 bases lay in between. There are 15 residues in the CDR3. Looked up from germline, CDR1 is SEHNR and CDR2 is FQNEAQ (reference sequence). In DNA, the CDR3 is TGTGCCAGCAGCTTAAACGACATCCGATTCTATGGCTACACCTTC. Its protein is CASSLNDIRFYGYTF.

V gene TRBV19 combines with J gene TRBJ1-2; 7 bases align to TRBD1. CDR1 is LNHDA and CDR2 is SQIVND in the germline V gene (reference sequence). The CDR3 has 14 amino acids. Trimming took 6 bases from V and 8 from J; bases not matched to a gene: 12. The CDR3 DNA is TGTGCCAGTAGACCGGGACAGACTATGGAGGGCTACACCTTC. This sequence encodes CASRPGQTMEGYTF. Filled out from reference TRBV19 and TRBJ1-2, the complete variable domain reads DGGITQSPKYLFRKEGQNVTLSCEQNLNHDAMYWYRQDPGQGLRLIYYSQIVNDFQKGDIAEGYSVSREKKESFPLTVTSAQKNPTAFYLCASRPGQTMEGYTFGSGTRLTVV.

This chain joins TRBV19 and TRBJ2-2; 12 bases match TRBD1. The V segment lost 5 bases and the J segment 6 bases; nucleotides outside the gene matches: 4. The CDR3 runs to 15 residues. CDR1 is LNHDA and CDR2 is SQIVND in the germline V gene (reference sequence). For the CDR3, the DNA is TGTGCCAGTAGTTTGGGACAGGGGGCCCCCGGGGAGCTGTTTTTT. Protein product: CASSLGQGAPGELFF.

The V call is TRBV6-1, the J call TRBJ1-5; D possibly corresponds to TRBD1 (5 bases). Trimming removed 4 bases from V and 4 bases from J, with 11 bases in between. This CDR3 is 14 amino acids long. Germline CDR1 is MNHNS and CDR2 is SASEGT. CDR3 region: CASSVGGWNQPQHF. CDR3 sequence (DNA): TGTGCCAGCAGTGTCGGGGGTTGGAATCAGCCCCAGCATTTT.

The count of this clone is one. This chain joins TRBV6-5 and TRBJ1-3; D not resolved. The ends were cut back, 7 bases at V and 4 bases at J, with 8 bases in the middle. The CDR3 has 12 amino acids. CDR1 MNHEY and CDR2 SVGAGI come from the germline V gene. CDR3 DNA sequence: TGTGCCAGCACCACCACAGGAAACACCATATATTTT. It yields the protein CASTTTGNTIYF.

This chain joins TRBV2 and TRBJ2-1; 9 nucleotides agree with TRBD1. With V trimmed by 8 bases and J by 7 bases, 12 bases remained unmatched. The CDR3 covers 15 residues. Germline V gives CDR1 SNHLY, CDR2 FYNNEI. The chain's CDR3 is CASFARTGVKNEQFF. The DNA for the CDR3 is TGTGCCAGCTTTGCGAGGACAGGGGTAAAAAATGAGCAGTTCTTC.

The chain combines TRBV6-5 with TRBJ2-2, with 8 bases fitting TRBD2. Trimming at V came to 5 bases and at J to 4 bases, leaving 3 bases not matched to a gene. The germline V gene has CDR1 MNHEY and CDR2 SVGAGI. This CDR3 contains 14 residues. The CDR3 sequence is CASSASGSTGELFF. The DNA for the CDR3 is TGTGCCAGCAGTGCGAGCGGGAGCACCGGGGAGCTGTTTTTT.

The rearrangement uses TRBV28 and TRBJ1-4; no clear D gene. Germline CDR1 reads MDHEN; CDR2 reads SYDVKM. This CDR3 is 10 amino acids long. V was cut by 7 bases and J by 8 bases, with 5 bases left in between. The CDR3 spells CASKQEKLFF. The CDR3 coding sequence is TGTGCCAGCAAACAGGAAAAACTGTTTTTT.

CDR3: CASTRDSFGEQFF. The CDR3 region has the DNA TGTGCCAGCACCCGGGACTCTTTTGGTGAGCAGTTCTTC. The rearrangement uses TRBV2 and TRBJ2-1; tentatively, D is TRBD2 (6 bases). Germline V gene data show CDR1 as SNHLY and CDR2 as FYNNEI. The CDR3 is 13 amino acids. V was pared by 7 bases and J by 9 bases, with 16 bases between.

The V gene is TRBV5-5, the J gene TRBJ1-2; a weak D match, TRBD1 (5 bases). This CDR3 has 15 residues. V gave up 0 bases and J gave up 4 bases, with 13 bases separating them. Germline V CDR1 and CDR2: SGHKS, YYEKEE (reference sequence). The DNA for the CDR3 is TGTGCCAGCAGCTTGGCCCTCAGGGTGGGCTATGGCTACACCTTC. This sequence encodes CASSLALRVGYGYTF.

This sequence joins TRBV2 and TRBJ2-1; 7 nucleotides match TRBD2. Germline-derived CDR1 and CDR2 are SNHLY and FYNNEI. Trimming cost V 8 bases and J 7 bases; bases outside gene matches: 8. The length of the CDR3 is 13 residues. The CDR3 sequence: CASLPGLGNEQFF. The CDR3, as DNA: TGTGCCAGCCTCCCTGGACTAGGTAATGAGCAGTTCTTC. Combining the CDR3 with reference TRBV2 and TRBJ2-1 gives the whole variable domain EPEVTQTPSHQVTQMGQEVILRCVPISNHLYFYWYRQILGQKVEFLVSFYNNEISEKSEIFDDQFSVERPDGSNFTLKIRSTKLEDSAMYFCASLPGLGNEQFFGPGTRLTVL.

This clone has a single count. The rearrangement links TRBV7-2 to TRBJ2-7, with 10 nucleotides matching TRBD2. The CDR3 covers 16 residues. With V trimmed by 5 bases and J by 4 bases, 11 bases remained unmatched. The germline V gene has CDR1 SGHTA and CDR2 FQGNSA. In DNA, the CDR3 is TGTGCCAGCAGCATCCTAGCGGGAGATGGCGTTTACGAGCAGTACTTC. This sequence encodes CASSILAGDGVYEQYF.

The rearrangement links TRBV19 to TRBJ2-1; TRBD2 matches at 8 bases. The V gene's germline CDR1 is LNHDA and CDR2 SQIVND (reference sequence). J gave up 4 bases and V 8 bases, and 7 bases lay outside the gene matches. The CDR3 is made up of 14 amino acids. The CDR3 DNA reads TGTGCCAGTGCGAGGGCTAGCGGGTACAATGAGCAGTTCTTC. Amino acid sequence: CASARASGYNEQFF.

The rearrangement links TRBV19 to TRBJ2-2; D unresolved. Trimming took off 8 bases at V and 0 bases at J, with 10 bases between the two ends. Germline CDR1 is LNHDA and CDR2 is SQIVND (reference sequence). The CDR3 runs 14 residues. The CDR3 loop is CASLYSTNTGELFF. The CDR3 nucleotides read TGTGCCAGTTTGTACAGTACGAACACCGGGGAGCTGTTTTTT.

The gene calls are TRBV5-4 and TRBJ2-2, with D possibly TRBD1 on 5 matching bases. Germline V CDR1 and CDR2: SGHNT, YYREEE (reference sequence). CDR3 length: 16 residues. Trimming shortened V by 0 bases and J by 0 bases, and 9 bases separated the two germline ends. The CDR3 loop is CASSLGGRANTGELFF. CDR3 coding DNA: TGTGCCAGCAGCTTGGGGGGCAGGGCGAACACCGGGGAGCTGTTTTTT.